The 6 T cell receptor beta chains given below trace back to one sample, sequenced in a study of blood T cells in healthy people across ages. Using a J-beta primer mix together with a sample-barcoded 5' primer, a second PCR was run for roughly 7 to 11 cycles. MiXCR, run by TCRdb on the 5' RACE reads, gives a single entry per CDR3 protein. The data show about a million distinct CDR3 sequences, 35% to 40% seen once. The specimen was blood. The receptors were sampled from a young man in good health.

The chain joins TRBV6-6 to TRBJ1-5, with D uncertain. Germline loops: CDR1 MNHNY, CDR2 SVGAGI (reference sequence). Trimming cost V 4 bases and J 4 bases, with 20 bases left between them. This CDR3 is 17 amino acids long. CDR3 sequence reads: CASSSRPLGDENQPQHF. As DNA, the CDR3 is TGTGCCAGCAGTTCTCGACCGCTGGGAGACGAAAATCAGCCCCAGCATTTT.

This chain connects TRBV18 to TRBJ2-4; weak D call: TRBD2 (5 bases). The CDR3 loop spans 17 amino acids. Germline loops: CDR1 KGHSH, CDR2 LQKENI. V dropped 3 bases and J dropped 0 bases, with 15 bases sitting between them. The CDR3: CASSPTGSRLAKNIQYF. CDR3 DNA sequence: TGTGCCAGCTCACCCACGGGGAGCCGCCTAGCCAAAAACATTCAGTACTTC.

The rearrangement uses TRBV21-1 and TRBJ1-2. TRBV21-1 is assigned pseudogene status. The CDR3 totals 11 residues. The CDR3 region is CASSYHNGYTF. The CDR3 nucleotides are TGTGCCAGCAGCTACCATAATGGCTACACCTTC.

This clonotype has only a few counts. The rearrangement joins TRBV21-1 to TRBJ1-1; TRBD1 is taken as the D call from the table, unchecked against the DNA. TRBV21-1 is flagged as a pseudogene. CDR3 length: 15 amino acids. CDR3 residues: CASSKRAGADTEAFF. DNA of the CDR3: TGTGCCAGCAGCAAACGGGCAGGGGCGGACACTGAAGCTTTCTTT.

V usage is TRBV20-1 and J usage is TRBJ1-4; D not certain. The CDR3 has 14 amino acids. Per the germline V gene, CDR1 is DFQATT and CDR2 is SNEGSKA (reference sequence). V was clipped by 4 bases and J by 0 bases, with 9 bases between them. Here the CDR3 DNA reads TGCAGTGCTAAGTTGGGGACAACTAATGAAAAACTGTTTTTT. Its translation: CSAKLGTTNEKLFF.

The CDR3 reads CSASPGQGADQPQHF. The CDR3 DNA is TGCAGTGCTAGCCCGGGACAGGGGGCTGATCAGCCCCAGCATTTT. The chain couples TRBV20-1 to TRBJ1-5, with 12 bases that match TRBD1. Germline V CDR1 and CDR2: DFQATT, SNEGSKA (reference sequence). CDR3 size: 15 residues. After removal of 3 bases from V and 5 bases from J, the junction contained 5 bases not matched to a gene.